This T cell receptor beta chain was found in a study of blood T cell repertoires in COVID-19. Study context: Samples representing acute and convalescent COVID-19 were sourced from the United States, Italy and Spain. In each case, the material was cDNA or gDNA derived from T cells, B-cell-depleted T cells, or PBMCs.

The Seattle site enrolled patients during active infection and followed them longitudinally. As processed by the authors: The authors estimated nucleated cell counts from reference gene primer amplification. The repertoire was sequenced with immunoSEQ multiplex PCR; TCRdb's copy has only in-frame clones and lacks some. V and J calls plus clone size are reproduced from that table; the DNA served to infer D and trimming. The top ten clones hold 3.5% to 4% of a sample with about 350,000 clones, roughly 90% of them seen once. V lost 6 bases to trimming and J lost 4 bases, with 23 bases between them. The CDR3 covers 17 residues. The V gene's germline CDR1 is SGDLS and CDR2 YYNGEE.

The sequenced sample consisted of peripheral blood. The sequence came from a woman aged 60-75 years with COVID-19, enrolled during active disease. The V and J genes are TRBV9 and TRBJ1-3; maybe TRBD1 (5 bases). In nucleotides, the CDR3 is TGTGCCAGCAACTCTCCCTCAGGGATTGGGTCGGGAAACACCATATATTTT. It yields the protein CASNSPSGIGSGNTIYF.